This T cell receptor (beta chain) appears in the sequencing data of a study of TIL therapy for anti-PD-1-resistant metastatic lung cancer. Study-level background: A few tumors were EGFR-mutant and two were ALK-rearranged.

The V gene's germline CDR1 is LNHDA and CDR2 SQIVND (reference sequence). The CDR3 spans 15 residues. V gave up 3 bases and J gave up 1 base, with 12 bases separating them. Whole-study results and caveats: This highly selected cohort may not generalize to typical lung cancer patients. TIL cultures after expansion showed higher clonality and lower diversity than baseline tumor (median around 5.9% vs 31%).

Of note for this clone: Its target is not known.

The libraries were made with immunoSEQ v3. Some clones are missing from TCRdb's copy, which holds only in-frame ones; the method was immunoSEQ multiplex PCR. In the table there are about 25,000 clones, over 55% of which are singletons. The time point here: pre-treatment sample, taken before nivolumab and TIL therapy. Pleural nodules or supraclavicular lymph nodes made up most of the excised metastases sampled. Patients then received nivolumab; progressors got lymphodepletion, TIL and IL-2. This clonotype originated in a person aged 25-85 years with non-small cell lung cancer. This chain links TRBV19 with TRBJ2-5, with D uncertain. Source: tumor tissue, taken at baseline. The CDR3: CASSISHLAQETQYF. Written as DNA, the CDR3 is TGTGCCAGTAGTATCTCTCATTTGGCCCAAGAGACCCAGTACTTC.